These T cell receptor beta chains were read from a single sample in a study of high-grade serous ovarian cancer treatment subgroups. Generated by immunoSEQ multiplex PCR, the TCRdb table keeps only in-frame clones and is missing some. This sample has about 28,000 clones, with about 81% found just once. Input material: tumor tissue. These receptors originate from a human donor with high-grade serous ovarian cancer. The CDR3 runs from the conserved cysteine through the conserved F or W. Fields, in order: J gene, V gene, D gene, clone size, CDR3 protein, CDR3 DNA. D genes are given only for firm matches. Size values are once, few and many counts, or a class for expanded clones, and some rows have none.

>TRBJ2-1|TRBV4-1|TRBD2|NA
CASSHGLAASYNEQFF
TGCGCCAGCAGCCATGGACTAGCGGCCTCCTACAATGAGCAGTTCTTC
>TRBJ2-3|TRBV27|NA|NA
CASSLSRGTLWTDTQYF
TGTGCCAGCAGTTTATCGAGGGGGACCTTGTGGACAGATACGCAGTATTTT
>TRBJ2-1|TRBV2|NA|NA
CATSSGQDEQFF
TGTGCCACCAGTTCAGGGCAGGATGAGCAGTTCTTC
>TRBJ1-3|TRBV30|NA|NA
CAWSARVTSGNTIYF
TGTGCCTGGAGTGCAAGGGTGACCTCTGGAAACACCATATATTTT
>TRBJ2-4|TRBV6-1|TRBD1|NA
CASSDGTGSGIQYF
TGTGCCAGCAGTGACGGGACAGGGTCTGGCATTCAGTACTTC
>TRBJ2-7|TRBV5-1|TRBD1|NA
CASSLGGTGTSYEQYF
TGCGCCAGCAGCTTGGGAGGGACAGGGACGTCCTACGAGCAGTACTTC
>TRBJ2-6|TRBV29-1|NA|NA
CSVYTGYSGANVLTF
TGCAGCGTCTACACGGGCTACTCTGGGGCCAACGTCCTGACTTTC
>TRBJ1-3|TRBV12-5|NA|NA
CASGSATGTSGNTIYF
TGTGCTAGTGGTTCCGCAACAGGGACCTCTGGAAACACCATATATTTT
>TRBJ2-7|TRBV6-1|TRBD2|NA
CASVVSSGGYYEQYF
TGTGCCAGTGTGGTGAGTAGCGGGGGCTACTACGAGCAGTACTTC
>TRBJ2-3|TRBV11-2|TRBD1|few
CASSPTGLVWTDTQYF
TGTGCCAGCAGCCCGACAGGGCTAGTGTGGACAGATACGCAGTATTTT
>TRBJ2-3|TRBV9|TRBD2|NA
CASSVLAASTDTQYF
TGTGCCAGCAGCGTCCTAGCGGCTAGCACAGATACGCAGTATTTT
>TRBJ1-1|TRBV29-1|NA|NA
CSGEQANTEAFF
TGCAGCGGGGAACAGGCAAACACTGAAGCTTTCTTT
>TRBJ1-5|TRBV4-1|TRBD1|NA
CASSPTGGRSNQPQHF
TGCGCCAGCAGCCCTACAGGGGGAAGGAGCAATCAGCCCCAGCATTTT
>TRBJ1-2|TRBV30|NA|NA
CAWSKPVLGYTF
TGTGCCTGGAGTAAACCCGTACTCGGCTACACCTTC
>TRBJ2-7|TRBV27|TRBD2|NA
CASSLGLASYEQYF
TGTGCCAGCAGTTTAGGACTAGCGTCCTACGAGCAGTACTTC
>TRBJ2-7|TRBV7-6|NA|once
CASSLGGRGRKGYEQYF
TGTGCCAGCAGCTTAGGGGGGCGGGGTCGTAAGGGCTACGAGCAGTACTTC
>TRBJ2-5|TRBV7-7|NA|NA
CASSLGKGTEETQYF
TGTGCTAGCAGCTTAGGCAAGGGGACCGAAGAGACCCAGTACTTC
>TRBJ1-3|TRBV2|NA|few
CASANDNTIYF
TGTGCCAGCGCAAACGACAACACCATATATTTT
>TRBJ1-6|TRBV11-2|TRBD1|NA
CASSGQGARHSPLHF
TGTGCCAGCAGCGGACAGGGGGCGCGGCATTCACCCCTCCACTTT
>TRBJ2-3|TRBV27|NA|NA
CASSSGEAQYF
TGTGCCAGCAGCTCGGGGGAGGCGCAGTATTTT
>TRBJ2-3|TRBV28|TRBD2|once
CASNNQPSGAKDTQYF
TGTGCCAGCAACAACCAACCTAGCGGGGCAAAGGATACGCAGTATTTT
>TRBJ2-1|TRBV28|NA|NA
CASESLSSSYNEQFF
TGTGCCAGCGAAAGCCTTTCAAGCTCCTACAATGAGCAGTTCTTC
>TRBJ2-3|TRBV5-1|NA|NA
CASSLAWGTDTQYF
TGCGCCAGCAGCTTGGCCTGGGGGACAGATACGCAGTATTTT
>TRBJ2-5|TRBV6-5|TRBD1|NA
CASSYAPGQRQETQYF
TGTGCCAGCAGTTACGCACCGGGACAGCGACAAGAGACCCAGTACTTC
>TRBJ2-2|TRBV28|NA|NA
CASSLLGVNTGELFF
TGTGCCAGCAGTTTATTAGGGGTGAACACCGGGGAGCTGTTTTTT
>TRBJ2-1|TRBV6-6|NA|once
CASSANRGPSDEQFF
TGTGCCAGCAGTGCTAATCGGGGCCCCTCGGATGAGCAGTTCTTC
>TRBJ2-3|TRBV7-6|NA|NA
CASTPEAETSTDTQYF
TGTGCCAGCACCCCGGAGGCCGAAACCAGCACAGATACGCAGTATTTT
>TRBJ2-7|TRBV28|NA|NA
CASRNPGRRYEQYF
TGTGCCAGCAGGAATCCAGGGCGTCGGTACGAGCAGTACTTC
>TRBJ1-1|TRBV20-1|TRBD1|NA
CSAPDRGEAFF
TGCAGTGCTCCAGACAGGGGAGAAGCTTTCTTT
>TRBJ2-7|TRBV5-1|NA|NA
CASPNPVQELYEQYF
TGCGCCAGCCCCAATCCCGTACAGGAGCTTTACGAGCAGTACTTC
>TRBJ1-2|TRBV28|NA|NA
CASSSLGPVQNGYTF
TGTGCCAGCAGCTCCCTGGGCCCGGTGCAGAATGGCTACACCTTC
>TRBJ2-1|TRBV2|TRBD1|NA
CASTRTGYNEQFF
TGTGCCAGCACCAGGACAGGATACAATGAGCAGTTCTTC
>TRBJ2-1|TRBV11-3|NA|NA
CASSKDPGAYNEQFF
TGTGCCAGCAGCAAAGATCCAGGGGCCTACAATGAGCAGTTCTTC
>TRBJ2-1|TRBV6-5|NA|NA
CASNPAGRGSEQFF
TGTGCCAGCAACCCGGCAGGGAGGGGGAGTGAGCAGTTCTTC
>TRBJ2-5|TRBV29-1|NA|NA
CSVSRGTAEETQYF
TGCAGCGTTTCAAGAGGTACAGCCGAAGAGACCCAGTACTTC
>TRBJ2-5|TRBV18|TRBD2|NA
CASSPGLAGGLAQTQYF
TGTGCCAGCTCACCCGGACTAGCGGGAGGCCTTGCCCAGACCCAGTACTTC
>TRBJ2-3|TRBV27|NA|NA
CASYRSGRTDTQYF
TGTGCCAGCTACCGGTCGGGGCGCACAGATACGCAGTATTTT
>TRBJ2-5|TRBV25-1|NA|few
CASSERWGQREETQYF
TGTGCCAGCAGTGAAAGGTGGGGACAGCGGGAAGAGACCCAGTACTTC
>TRBJ1-6|TRBV27|NA|NA
CASSFRDTNSPLHF
TGTGCCAGCAGTTTTAGGGACACAAATTCACCCCTCCACTTT
>TRBJ1-4|TRBV2|TRBD1|NA
CASSLRQGDKLFF
TGTGCCAGCAGTTTAAGACAGGGAGACAAACTGTTTTTT
>TRBJ1-5|TRBV6-1|NA|few
CASSEGSNQPQHF
TGTGCCAGCAGTGAAGGTAGCAATCAGCCCCAGCATTTT
>TRBJ2-4|TRBV10-3|TRBD2|NA
CAISEGSVSAGRAKNIQYF
TGTGCCATCAGTGAAGGTAGCGTGTCCGCCGGGAGGGCCAAAAACATTCAGTACTTC
>TRBJ2-7|TRBV7-2|NA|once
CASSLALGGAGEQYF
TGTGCCAGCAGCTTAGCGCTCGGGGGAGCCGGCGAGCAGTACTTC
>TRBJ2-1|TRBV4-1|TRBD2|NA
CASSLLSGSGHNEQFF
TGCGCCAGCAGCCTCCTTAGCGGGAGCGGGCACAATGAGCAGTTCTTC
>TRBJ2-7|TRBV13|TRBD2|NA
CASSEGTSGRYEQYF
TGTGCCAGCAGCGAGGGGACTAGCGGGAGATACGAGCAGTACTTC
>TRBJ2-7|TRBV18|NA|NA
CASSPNGGEQYF
TGTGCCAGCTCACCAAACGGGGGAGAGCAGTACTTC
>TRBJ1-5|TRBV4-1|NA|NA
CASSQNPAEDQPQHF
TGCGCCAGCAGCCAAAATCCGGCCGAGGATCAGCCCCAGCATTTT
>TRBJ2-5|TRBV11-2|NA|NA
CASSLGYQGTQYF
TGTGCCAGCAGCTTAGGCTACCAGGGGACCCAGTACTTC
>TRBJ1-1|TRBV27|TRBD1|NA
CASRRDRAHTNTEAFF
TGTGCCAGCAGACGAGACAGGGCACACACGAACACTGAAGCTTTCTTT
>TRBJ2-3|TRBV10-3|NA|NA
CAIKSEAVQDTQYF
TGTGCCATCAAGTCCGAGGCAGTTCAAGATACGCAGTATTTT
>TRBJ1-2|TRBV27|TRBD1|NA
CASSPQTGTASNYGYTF
TGTGCCAGCAGTCCTCAAACCGGGACAGCCTCTAACTATGGCTACACCTTC
>TRBJ2-1|TRBV5-1|TRBD2|NA
CASNQGNSGRGSYNEQFF
TGCGCCAGCAATCAGGGAAATAGCGGGAGAGGATCCTACAATGAGCAGTTCTTC
>TRBJ2-3|TRBV5-5|NA|NA
CASSLGQTSTDTQYF
TGTGCCAGCAGCTTGGGACAGACCTCCACAGATACGCAGTATTTT
>TRBJ2-2|TRBV2|TRBD2|NA
CASSVVGLAGFTGELFF
TGTGCCAGCAGTGTGGTAGGACTAGCGGGATTTACCGGGGAGCTGTTTTTT